This is a list of T cell receptor beta chains from one sample in a study of cytomegalovirus exposure and HLA in healthy donors. The protocol was immunoSEQ multiplex PCR, while the TCRdb copy is restricted to in-frame clones and leaves out a portion. The sample lists approximately 97,000 clones; approximately 72% were seen once. Sequencing used PBMCs. The origin of the receptors is a woman between 40 and 50 years old in good health and CMV-seropositive. Each CDR3 is given with its conserved first and last residue. The order of the fields is V gene, clone size, D gene, CDR3 length, J gene, CDR3 DNA, CDR3 protein. The D gene is left open where the match is weak. Rows give clone size only sometimes, using once, few, many, or a class for an expanded clone.

TRBV27	-	-	14	TRBJ2-7	TGTGCCAGCAGTTTATGGGGCAGAACCTACGAGCAGTACTTC	CASSLWGRTYEQYF
TRBV2	once	TRBD2	14	TRBJ2-1	TGTGCCAGCAGACTGGGACTAGCGGGAAGTGAGCAGTTCTTC	CASRLGLAGSEQFF
TRBV7-3	-	TRBD2	16	TRBJ2-3	TGTGCCAGCAGCCCCCATAGCGGGAGTGGCACAGATACGCAGTATTTT	CASSPHSGSGTDTQYF
TRBV2	-	-	16	TRBJ2-6	TGTGCCAGCAGTTGGGGCGGTTACTCTGGGGCCAACGTCCTGACTTTC	CASSWGGYSGANVLTF
TRBV5-1	-	TRBD2	15	TRBJ2-3	TGCGCCAGCAGCATAGGACTAGCCTTCACAGATACGCAGTATTTT	CASSIGLAFTDTQYF
TRBV2	-	TRBD1	16	TRBJ2-7	TGTGCCAGCAGTGTAGCACGCAACAGGGGGTCATACGAGCAGTACTTC	CASSVARNRGSYEQYF
TRBV5-8	few	-	17	TRBJ2-3	TGTGCCAGCAGCCCTTACCGGGGAAGATCAAGCACAGATACGCAGTATTTT	CASSPYRGRSSTDTQYF
TRBV7-9	-	TRBD2	18	TRBJ2-1	TGTGCCAGCAGCCTACCTCCCCGACTAGCGGGAGTCTACAATGAGCAGTTCTTC	CASSLPPRLAGVYNEQFF
TRBV6-1	-	TRBD1	13	TRBJ2-7	TGTGCCAGCTTTTTCACAGGGGAATACGAGCAGTACTTC	CASFFTGEYEQYF
TRBV5-6	-	TRBD2	17	TRBJ2-3	TGTGCCAGCAGCCCCGGCGGGAGCAGATTATTTGTAGATACGCAGTATTTT	CASSPGGSRLFVDTQYF